This T cell receptor (beta chain) was sequenced during a study of T cells in tumors after PD-1 blockade. In the study overall: Some patients also took daily vismodegib 150 mg during anti-PD-1 treatment.

Findings and caveats of the study: Most post-therapy expanded exhausted CD8+ clones were new, undetected before treatment. Clonal replacement appeared only between pre- and post-treatment samples.

As to this clone: Its antigen is undetermined.

V shed 0 bases and J 6 bases; nucleotides not matched to a gene: 6. Germline V gene lookup returns CDR1 ENHRY and CDR2 SYGVKD. The CDR3 has 16 residues. Tumor biopsies came from the same primary tumor site before and after PD-1 blockade. Sequencing used immunoSEQ multiplex PCR; TCRdb keeps in-frame clones, though not all of them. The sample holds 6,500 to 9,500 clones, approximately 70% seen once. V and J are TRBV10-3 and TRBJ1-4; 8 nucleotides line up with TRBD1. The receptor's source is a human donor with basal cell carcinoma. This specimen consisted of tumor tissue, obtained after anti-PD-1 treatment. The CDR3 loop reads CAISESMAGGHEKLFF. The DNA for the CDR3 is TGTGCCATCAGTGAGTCGATGGCAGGGGGCCATGAAAAACTGTTTTTT.